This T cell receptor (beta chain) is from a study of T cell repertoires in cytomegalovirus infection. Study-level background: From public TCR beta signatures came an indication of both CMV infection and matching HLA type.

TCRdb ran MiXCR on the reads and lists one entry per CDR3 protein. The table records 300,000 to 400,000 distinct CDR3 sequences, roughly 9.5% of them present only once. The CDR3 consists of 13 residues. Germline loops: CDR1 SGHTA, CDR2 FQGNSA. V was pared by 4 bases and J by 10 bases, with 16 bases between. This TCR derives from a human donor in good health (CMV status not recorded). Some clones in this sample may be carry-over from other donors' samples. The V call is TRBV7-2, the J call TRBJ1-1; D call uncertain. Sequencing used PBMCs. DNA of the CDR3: TGTGCCAGCAGCTCATCATCGGGGTCTAGAGCTTTCTTT. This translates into CASSSSSGSRAFF.